This TCR beta chain is drawn from a study of PD-1 blockade in classical Hodgkin lymphoma. Libraries were prepared by immunoSEQ multiplex PCR; TCRdb keeps only in-frame clonotypes and omits some of them. In the table there are 15,000 to 20,000 clones, over 60% of which are singletons. Germline CDR1 is MDHEN and CDR2 is SYDVKM. V lost 4 bases, J lost 5 bases, and 9 bases stayed unmatched. This CDR3 region has 16 residues. The time point is: cycle 4 day 1 (C4D1), after 6 weeks of nivolumab. Each patient experienced a relapse that followed autologous stem cell transplantation, and brentuximab vedotin exposure varied.

The V and J genes are TRBV28 and TRBJ2-5, with 11 bases lining up with TRBD2. The sequence derives from a human donor with classical Hodgkin lymphoma. The sequencing here drew on peripheral blood mononuclear cells (PBMCs), taken before the fourth cycle of nivolumab. CDR3 protein: CASSSLPSGRSETQYF. The CDR3 region has the DNA TGTGCCAGCAGTTCCCTCCCTAGCGGGAGGTCGGAGACCCAGTACTTC.